Sequencing of this T cell receptor beta chain was carried out in a study of graft-versus-host responses after intestinal transplantation. Overall study findings and caveats: Association was observed between peak circulating GvH clone levels and early post-transplant HvG declines.

The data were produced by immunoSEQ multiplex PCR, yet TCRdb's version contains in-frame clones alone and is incomplete. The data show about 54,000 clones, around 90% seen once. Trimming took off 5 bases at V and 0 bases at J, with 20 bases between the two ends. The CDR3 is 18 residues long. The germline V gene encodes CDR1 SNHLY and CDR2 FYNNEI. Only one count was recorded for this clone. Its antigen is undetermined. The specimen was PBMCs, collected roughly 660 days after intestinal transplant. This clonotype was obtained from a human patient who received an intestinal transplant, so some T cells may come from the graft donor. The chain links TRBV2 to TRBJ1-5; weak D call: TRBD1 (6 bases). CDR3 sequence reads: CASSPPGGRQDSNQPQHF. CDR3 sequence (DNA): TGTGCCAGCAGTCCCCCTGGGGGCAGGCAAGATAGCAATCAGCCCCAGCATTTT.